This is a list of T cell receptor beta chains from one sample in a study of response to subunit inactivated influenza vaccine. TCRdb independently ran MiXCR on the RT-PCR reads; one entry per CDR3 protein. The data show hundreds of thousands of distinct CDR3 sequences, with 10% to 12% seen just once and approximately 9.9% held by the top ten. The sample was also linked to a second study, of T cells expressing NK-cell markers.

The source was PBMCs from blood, collected on the day of vaccination. These receptors came from a man aged 45-65 years who received an inactivated influenza vaccine. CDR3s include the opening cysteine and the closing phenylalanine or tryptophan. D genes are given only for firm matches. Size is omitted from some rows. Given values are once, few, many or a class for expanded clones.

clone size,J gene,V gene,D gene,CDR3 DNA,CDR3 protein
few,TRBJ1-2,TRBV5-1,TRBD1,TGCGCCAGCAGGCTTACGACAGGGTCGGGTGGCTACACCTTC,CASRLTTGSGGYTF
NA,TRBJ1-1,TRBV25-1,NA,TGTGCCAGCAGTACCGGACGGGAAGCTTTCTTT,CASSTGREAFF
few,TRBJ2-3,TRBV20-1,TRBD2,TGCAGTGCTTACCTTAGCGGGGGGCTCTTCACAGATACGCAGTATTTT,CSAYLSGGLFTDTQYF
few,TRBJ1-1,TRBV6-5,NA,TGTGCCAGCAGTTACTCTGAGGGAGGTGACACTGAAGCTTTCTTT,CASSYSEGGDTEAFF
few,TRBJ2-1,TRBV3-1,NA,TGTGCCAGCAGCCAAGTTACTGGCAGCCTCAATGAGCAGTTCTTC,CASSQVTGSLNEQFF
NA,TRBJ1-1,TRBV4-2,NA,TGTGCCAGCAGCCAAGTGCCGGACAGCTCTGAAGCTTTCTTT,CASSQVPDSSEAFF
few,TRBJ1-1,TRBV20-1,TRBD1,TGCAGTGCCATCGGGACAGCTAACACTGAAGCTTTCTTT,CSAIGTANTEAFF
NA,TRBJ2-3,TRBV27,TRBD2,TGTGCCAGCAGTTTGTTACTAGCGGAGCACACAGATACGCAGTATTTT,CASSLLLAEHTDTQYF
many,TRBJ2-3,TRBV12-3/TRBV12-4,NA,TGTGCCAGCAGTTTTCTAGCGAACAATAAAGATACGCAGTATTTT,CASSFLANNKDTQYF
NA,TRBJ2-1,TRBV7-2,TRBD1,TGTGCCAGCAGCTTCGGGGACAGGGCCGCTAATGAGCAGTTCTTC,CASSFGDRAANEQFF
few,TRBJ2-3,TRBV6-2/TRBV6-3,NA,TGTGCCAGCCGGAGACGGACAGACTACACAGATACGCAGTATTTT,CASRRRTDYTDTQYF
few,TRBJ2-5,TRBV10-1,NA,TGCGCCAGCAGTGCCCAGCAGCACCAAGAGACCCAGTACTTC,CASSAQQHQETQYF
NA,TRBJ2-7,TRBV20-1,NA,TGCAGTGCTAGGAAGGGTCACGAGCAGTACTTC,CSARKGHEQYF
many,TRBJ1-4,TRBV12-3/TRBV12-4,NA,TGTGCCAGCAGTTCCTTCGACAGGTCTGAAAAACTGTTTTTT,CASSSFDRSEKLFF
few,TRBJ2-2,TRBV11-2,NA,TGTGCCAGCAGCACCCTGACAGGGAGGTCCACCGGGGAGCTGTTTTTT,CASSTLTGRSTGELFF
few,TRBJ2-5,TRBV20-1,TRBD1,TGCAGTGCTAGACCGCGGACAGGGGTAGAGACCCAGTACTTC,CSARPRTGVETQYF
few,TRBJ1-4,TRBV28,TRBD1,TGTGCCAGCAGTATCCTCACAGGGGTCCCTGAAAAACTGTTTTTT,CASSILTGVPEKLFF
NA,TRBJ2-7,TRBV4-1,NA,TGCGCCAGCAGCCAAGTTGGGGCTGGGGAGCAGTACTTC,CASSQVGAGEQYF
few,TRBJ2-2,TRBV3-1,NA,TGTGCCAGCAGCCTGTTCGGGACTCCCGGGGAGCTGTTTTTT,CASSLFGTPGELFF
few,TRBJ2-3,TRBV9,TRBD2,TGTGCCAGCAGCGTTTCTGCGGGGGGCAGCACAGATACGCAGTATTTT,CASSVSAGGSTDTQYF
many,TRBJ1-5,TRBV20-1,NA,TGCAGTGCTATAGAACATAGCAATCAGCCCCAGCATTTT,CSAIEHSNQPQHF
NA,TRBJ2-2,TRBV4-2,TRBD1,TGTGCCAGCAGCCAAGCACAGGGGTATAACACCGGGGAGCTGTTTTTT,CASSQAQGYNTGELFF
NA,TRBJ2-2,TRBV29-1,TRBD2,TGCAGCGTTGAAGTGGCTAGCGGGGGCACCGGGGAGCTGTTTTTT,CSVEVASGGTGELFF
NA,TRBJ2-1,TRBV28,TRBD2,TGTGCCAGCAGTTCCGGGACTAGCAGGCGGAATGAGCAGTTCTTC,CASSSGTSRRNEQFF
NA,TRBJ2-3,TRBV10-3,NA,TGTGCCATCAGTGAGTCCCGTTCAGGAGATACGCAGTATTTT,CAISESRSGDTQYF
NA,TRBJ2-3,TRBV29-1,TRBD2,TGCAGCGTTGGGGGAGCGGGAGGGGTCACAGATACGCAGTATTTT,CSVGGAGGVTDTQYF
NA,TRBJ2-1,TRBV11-2,TRBD2,TGTGCCAGCAGCTTGGGACTAGCGGGGGCCGATGAGCAGTTCTTC,CASSLGLAGADEQFF
few,TRBJ2-5,TRBV5-1,NA,TGCGCCAGCAGTCGTCCGGGACAAGGATTGGGGGGGTTGCGGAGCCAGTACTTC,CASSRPGQGLGGLRSQYF
NA,TRBJ2-7,TRBV12-3/TRBV12-4,NA,TGTGCCAGCAGAAAGGACTCTTACGAGCAGTACTTC,CASRKDSYEQYF
few,TRBJ2-5,TRBV29-1,NA,TGCAGCGTTGGAGATACCTGGGGAGAGACCCAGTACTTC,CSVGDTWGETQYF
NA,TRBJ1-2,TRBV28,NA,TGTGCCAGCAAGGCCCCGGTTAGAAACTATGGCTACACCTTC,CASKAPVRNYGYTF
few,TRBJ2-3,TRBV24-1,NA,TGTGCCACAAGTAGACTTTCAGATACGCAGTATTTT,CATSRLSDTQYF
few,TRBJ2-7,TRBV28,NA,TGTGCCAGCAGTCCCATTGCCCTCAGGACCTCCTACGAGCAGTACTTC,CASSPIALRTSYEQYF
NA,TRBJ2-1,TRBV7-6,TRBD2,TGTGCCAGCAGCTTGGGGAGCGGGGCGAGCTCCTACAATGAGCAGTTCTTC,CASSLGSGASSYNEQFF
NA,TRBJ1-2,TRBV28,NA,TGTGCCAGCAGTTTAGTCGTAATTCGGGGGGAAGGCTACACCTTC,CASSLVVIRGEGYTF
NA,TRBJ2-2,TRBV4-3,TRBD2,TGCGCCAGCAGCCCACTAGCGGGGGAGAACACCGGGGAGCTGTTTTTT,CASSPLAGENTGELFF
many,TRBJ1-4,TRBV6-6,NA,TGTGCCAGCAGTTACTCTCCCCAGGGAGCACTGTTTTTT,CASSYSPQGALFF
NA,TRBJ1-5,TRBV4-3,NA,TGCGCCAGCAGCCAAGATGCAGGGAACAATCAGCCCCAGCATTTT,CASSQDAGNNQPQHF
many,TRBJ1-5,TRBV7-9,NA,TGTGCCAGCAGTTCCGGGAATCAGCCCCAGCATTTT,CASSSGNQPQHF
few,TRBJ2-5,TRBV12-3/TRBV12-4,TRBD2,TGTGCCAGCAGTTTCTTCCTAGCGGGAGCAGGCCATCAAGAGACCCAGTACTTC,CASSFFLAGAGHQETQYF
NA,TRBJ1-6,TRBV10-3,NA,TGTGCCATCAGGGGACACTCTGGCGATAATTCACCCCTCCACTTT,CAIRGHSGDNSPLHF
NA,TRBJ2-1,TRBV24-1,TRBD2,TGTGCCACCAGTGATTTGGGAGCGGGAGCACCCAATGAGCAGTTCTTC,CATSDLGAGAPNEQFF
few,TRBJ2-2,TRBV7-7,TRBD1,TGTGCCAGCAGTTCAACGGGACAGGGGATAGGGGAGCTGTTTTTT,CASSSTGQGIGELFF
few,TRBJ1-1,TRBV5-4,NA,TGTGCCAGCAGCTTGGCCATAGACGAGACTGAAGCTTTCTTT,CASSLAIDETEAFF
NA,TRBJ2-3,TRBV7-2,NA,TGTGCCAGCAGCTTAGCGCTAGTCAAGTCAGATACGCAGTATTTT,CASSLALVKSDTQYF